Listed here are 9 T cell receptor beta chains from one sample, sequenced in a study of T-cell memory formation after mild COVID-19 (dated by TCRdb to about 2021). Library creation used 5' RACE. Sequencing took place on an Illumina NovaSeq 6000. TCRdb itself trimmed the public reads at Q25 with fastp, ran MiXCR and retained productive beta chains. Each record represents a unique CDR3 protein, reported with the most common genes and DNA among its rows. This sample is represented by 110,000 or so distinct CDR3 sequences; 22% of them were singletons. About 42% of the sample is held by the ten biggest clonotypes. The sample comprised PBMCs or a T cell subset sorted from them (not recorded which). The receptors stem from a man aged 18-30 years who had mild COVID-19 (a few samples of this study predate the infection). The sample titles of this study are shuffled in the database, so cell type and time point are left out; the donor was told from shared clones.

The chain employs TRBV6-5 and TRBJ2-1; D call uncertain. Germline V gives CDR1 MNHEY, CDR2 SVGAGI. The CDR3 sequence is 13 residues long. V was cut by 0 bases and J by 9 bases, with 9 bases left in between. The CDR3 sequence: CASSYSLLVEQFF. The CDR3 nucleotides read TGTGCCAGCAGTTACTCCTTACTCGTTGAGCAGTTCTTC.

This clonotype was seen more than once but under ten times. The CDR3 loop is CASSPLGGYNEQFF. DNA for the CDR3: TGCGCCAGCAGCCCCCTAGGGGGTTACAATGAGCAGTTCTTC. The J gene is TRBJ2-1, the V gene TRBV4-1, with D possibly matching TRBD1 (6 bases). With 4 bases removed from V and 4 bases from J, the gap between germline ends came to 11 bases. This CDR3 spans 14 amino acids. Germline lookup yields CDR1 MGHRA and CDR2 YSYEKL.

This clonotype was seen many times. The chain recombines TRBV7-6 with TRBJ1-1, with a weak D call TRBD1 (6 bases). Germline V CDR1 and CDR2: SGHVS, FNYEAQ. This CDR3 region has 14 residues. Trimming pared 3 bases from V and 2 bases from J, leaving 10 bases between. The CDR3 sequence: CASSLTGGNTEAFF. The CDR3 bases are TGTGCCAGCAGCTTGACCGGGGGCAACACTGAAGCTTTCTTT.

This rearrangement joins TRBV12-3 or TRBV12-4 to TRBJ2-1; D may be TRBD1 or TRBD2 (5 bases each). This CDR3 comprises 15 residues. Trimming pared 4 bases from V and 2 bases from J, leaving 12 bases between. The CDR3 region is CASSSGSPTYNEQFF. DNA for the CDR3: TGTGCCAGCAGTTCAGGGAGCCCGACCTACAATGAGCAGTTCTTC.

The table lists this clonotype with a few counts. This chain links TRBV12-3 or TRBV12-4 with TRBJ2-1, with D unresolved. The germline V and J ends were trimmed by 10 bases and 5 bases, with 18 bases remaining between them. CDR3 length: 14 amino acids. The CDR3 is CATSEVKSHNEQFF. For the CDR3, the DNA is TGTGCCACCTCCGAAGTAAAGTCCCACAATGAGCAGTTCTTC.

In its sample, this clonotype was seen a few times. This chain links TRBV2 with TRBJ1-3; no clear D. The CDR3 is made up of 15 amino acids. V lost 1 base and J lost 2, with 9 bases in between. CDR1 is SNHLY and CDR2 is FYNNEI in the germline V gene. The CDR3 loop reads CASSEDLGAGNTIYF. DNA for the CDR3: TGTGCCAGCAGTGAAGATTTGGGCGCTGGAAACACCATATATTTT.

This sequence joins TRBV30 and TRBJ2-7; 8 bases align to TRBD2. Per germline, CDR1 GTSNPN and CDR2 SVGIG (reference sequence). V was pared by 4 bases and J by 3 bases, with 8 bases of the junction left unmatched. The CDR3 sequence is 14 residues long. The CDR3: CAWTPGGGLYEQYF. The CDR3 region has the DNA TGTGCCTGGACCCCGGGGGGGGGCCTCTACGAGCAGTACTTC.

This rearrangement joins TRBV7-9 to TRBJ2-1; D uncertain. CDR1 SEHNR and CDR2 FQNEAQ come from the germline V gene (reference sequence). Deletions cut 5 bases from V and 8 bases from J, with 7 bases between. There are 11 residues in the CDR3. This CDR3 reads CASSVGYEQFF. As DNA, the CDR3 is TGTGCCAGCAGCGTAGGCTATGAGCAGTTCTTC.

The V and J genes are TRBV5-1 and TRBJ2-1, with no clear D. Germline-derived CDR1 and CDR2 are SGHRS and YFSETQ. There are 14 residues in the CDR3. The V end was cut by 3 bases, the J end by 5 bases, with 12 bases between. Here the CDR3 reads CASSWSGPHNEQFF. The CDR3 bases are TGCGCCAGCAGCTGGTCCGGTCCTCACAATGAGCAGTTCTTC. Filled out from reference TRBV5-1 and TRBJ2-1, the complete variable domain reads KAGVTQTPRYLIKTRGQQVTLSCSPISGHRSVSWYQQTPGQGLQFLFEYFSETQRNKGNFPGRFSGRQFSNSRSEMNVSTLELGDSALYLCASSWSGPHNEQFFGPGTRLTVL.